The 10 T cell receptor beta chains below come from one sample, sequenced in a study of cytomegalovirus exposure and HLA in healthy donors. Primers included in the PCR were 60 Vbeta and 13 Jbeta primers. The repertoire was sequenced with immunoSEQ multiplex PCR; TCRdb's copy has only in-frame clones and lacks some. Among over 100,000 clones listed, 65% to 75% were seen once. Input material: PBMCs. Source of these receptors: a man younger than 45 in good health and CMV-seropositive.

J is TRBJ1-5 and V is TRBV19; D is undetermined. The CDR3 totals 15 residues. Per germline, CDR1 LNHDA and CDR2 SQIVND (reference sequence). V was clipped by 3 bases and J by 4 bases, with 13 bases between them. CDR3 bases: TGTGCCAGTAGTATGAAAGCCCCCGAGAATCAGCCCCAGCATTTT. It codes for CASSMKAPENQPQHF.

The CDR3 protein is CASSLIRGREETQYF. The CDR3 nucleotides read TGCGCCAGCAGCCTAATCAGGGGGCGCGAGGAGACCCAGTACTTC. The chain carries TRBV4-1 and TRBJ2-5; TRBD1 matches 8 bases. The CDR3 loop spans 15 amino acids. From germline, CDR1 is MGHRA and CDR2 YSYEKL. Germline trimming cut 4 bases from V and 5 bases from J; bases unmatched to any gene: 9.

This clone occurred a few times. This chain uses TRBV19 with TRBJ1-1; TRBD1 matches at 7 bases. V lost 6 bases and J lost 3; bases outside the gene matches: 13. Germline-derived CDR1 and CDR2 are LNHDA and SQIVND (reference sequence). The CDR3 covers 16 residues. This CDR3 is CASSSGQGGRDTEAFF. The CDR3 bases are TGTGCCAGTAGCAGCGGGCAGGGGGGTAGGGACACTGAAGCTTTCTTT.

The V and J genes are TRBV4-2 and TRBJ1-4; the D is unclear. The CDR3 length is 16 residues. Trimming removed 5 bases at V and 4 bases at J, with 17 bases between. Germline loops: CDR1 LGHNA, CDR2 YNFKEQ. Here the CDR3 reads CASSSGRRGSNEKLFF. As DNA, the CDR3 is TGTGCCAGCAGCTCCGGAAGGAGAGGGAGTAATGAAAAACTGTTTTTT.

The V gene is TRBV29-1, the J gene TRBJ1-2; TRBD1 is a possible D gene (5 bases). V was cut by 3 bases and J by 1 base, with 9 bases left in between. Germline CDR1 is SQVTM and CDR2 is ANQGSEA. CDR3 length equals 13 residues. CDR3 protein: CSVDQGSNYGYTF. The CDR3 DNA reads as TGCAGCGTTGACCAGGGTAGTAACTATGGCTACACCTTC.

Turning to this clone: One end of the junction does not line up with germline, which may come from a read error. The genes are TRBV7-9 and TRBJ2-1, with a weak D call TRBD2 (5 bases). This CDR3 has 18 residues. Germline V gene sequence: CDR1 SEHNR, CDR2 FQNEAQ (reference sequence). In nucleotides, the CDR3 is TGTTCCAGCAGACATCCCTCAAACGGGGTGAATCTTTACAATGAGCAGTTCTTC. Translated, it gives CSSRHPSNGVNLYNEQFF. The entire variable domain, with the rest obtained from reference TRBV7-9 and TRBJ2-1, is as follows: DTGVSQNPRHKITKRGQNVTFRCDPISEHNRLYWYRQTLGQGPEFLTYFQNEAQLEKSRLLSDRFSAERPKGSFSTLEIQRTEQGDSAMYLCSSRHPSNGVNLYNEQFFGPGTRLTVL.

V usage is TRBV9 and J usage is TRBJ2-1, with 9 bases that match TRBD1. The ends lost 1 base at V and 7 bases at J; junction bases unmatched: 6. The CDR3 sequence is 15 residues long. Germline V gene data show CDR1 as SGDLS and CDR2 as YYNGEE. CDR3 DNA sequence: TGTGCCAGCAGCGTACAGGACAGGGGTTATAATGAGCAGTTCTTC. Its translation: CASSVQDRGYNEQFF.

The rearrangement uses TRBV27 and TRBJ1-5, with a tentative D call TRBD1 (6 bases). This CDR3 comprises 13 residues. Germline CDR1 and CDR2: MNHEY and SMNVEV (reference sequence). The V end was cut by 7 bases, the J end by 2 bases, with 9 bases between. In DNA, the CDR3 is TGTGCCAGCACCTCAGGGGGCAATCAGCCCCAGCATTTT. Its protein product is CASTSGGNQPQHF.

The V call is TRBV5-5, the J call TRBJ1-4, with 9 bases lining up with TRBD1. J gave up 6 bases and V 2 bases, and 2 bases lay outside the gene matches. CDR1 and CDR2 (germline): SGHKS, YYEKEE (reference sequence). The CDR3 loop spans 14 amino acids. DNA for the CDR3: TGTGCCAGCAGCTTACGGGACAGGGATGAAAAACTGTTTTTT. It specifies CASSLRDRDEKLFF.

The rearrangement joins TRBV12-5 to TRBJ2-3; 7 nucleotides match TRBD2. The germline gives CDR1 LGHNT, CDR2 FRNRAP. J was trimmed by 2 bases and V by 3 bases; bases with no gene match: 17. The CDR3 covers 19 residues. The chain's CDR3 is CASGLSTPGRGPFTDTQYF. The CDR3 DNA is TGTGCTAGTGGTTTATCAACCCCGGGGAGGGGCCCTTTCACAGATACGCAGTATTTT.